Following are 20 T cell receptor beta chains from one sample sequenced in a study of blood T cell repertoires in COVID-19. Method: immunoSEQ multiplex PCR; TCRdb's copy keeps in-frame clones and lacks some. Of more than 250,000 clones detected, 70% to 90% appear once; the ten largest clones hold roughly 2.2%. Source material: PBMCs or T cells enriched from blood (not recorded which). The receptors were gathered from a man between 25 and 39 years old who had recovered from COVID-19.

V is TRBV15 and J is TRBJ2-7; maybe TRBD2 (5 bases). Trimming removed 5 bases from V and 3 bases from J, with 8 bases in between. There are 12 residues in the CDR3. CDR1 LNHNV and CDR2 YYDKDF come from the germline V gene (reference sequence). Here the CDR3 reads CATSEGFYEQYF. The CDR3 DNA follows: TGTGCCACCAGCGAGGGATTCTACGAGCAGTACTTC.

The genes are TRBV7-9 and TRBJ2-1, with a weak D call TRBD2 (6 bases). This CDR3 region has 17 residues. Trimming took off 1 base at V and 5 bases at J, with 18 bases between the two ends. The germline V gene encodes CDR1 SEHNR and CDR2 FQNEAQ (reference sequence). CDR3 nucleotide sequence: TGTGCCAGCAGCTTAGTTGGTGGGACTTACAAAAACAATGAGCAGTTCTTC. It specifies CASSLVGGTYKNNEQFF.

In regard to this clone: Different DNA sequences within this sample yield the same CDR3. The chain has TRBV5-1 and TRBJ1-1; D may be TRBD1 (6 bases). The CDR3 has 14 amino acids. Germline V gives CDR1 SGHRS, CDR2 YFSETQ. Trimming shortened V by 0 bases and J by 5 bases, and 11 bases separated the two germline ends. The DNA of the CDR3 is TGCGCCAGCAGCTTGGACAGGGTGGGAACTGAAGCTTTCTTT. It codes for CASSLDRVGTEAFF.

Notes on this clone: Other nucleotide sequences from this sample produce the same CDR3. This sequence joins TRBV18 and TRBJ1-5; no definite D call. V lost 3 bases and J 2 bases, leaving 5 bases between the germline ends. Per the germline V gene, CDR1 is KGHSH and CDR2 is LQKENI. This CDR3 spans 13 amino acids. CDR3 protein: CASSPGGNQPQHF. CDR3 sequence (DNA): TGTGCCAGCTCACCCGGAGGCAATCAGCCCCAGCATTTT.

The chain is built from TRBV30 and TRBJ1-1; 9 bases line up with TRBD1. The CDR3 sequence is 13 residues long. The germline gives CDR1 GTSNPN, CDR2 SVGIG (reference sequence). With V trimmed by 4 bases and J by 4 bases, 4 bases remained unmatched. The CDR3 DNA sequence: TGTGCCTGGAAGGGACAGGGTTCCACTGAAGCTTTCTTT. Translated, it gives CAWKGQGSTEAFF. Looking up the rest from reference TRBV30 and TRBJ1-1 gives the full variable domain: SQTIHQWPATLVQPVGSPLSLECTVEGTSNPNLYWYRQAAGRGLQLLFYSVGIGQISSEVPQNLSASRPQDRQFILSSKKLLLSDSGFYLCAWKGQGSTEAFFGQGTRLTVV.

CDR3 bases: TGTGCCAGCAGCTCACTAGTCGACAGGGGAAGAGGCTACACCTTC. It yields the protein CASSSLVDRGRGYTF. V usage is TRBV7-2 and J usage is TRBJ1-2, with 8 bases identical to TRBD1. V trimming: 4 bases; J trimming: 8 bases; junction bases outside the gene matches: 12. Germline CDR1 and CDR2: SGHTA and FQGNSA. CDR3 size: 15 residues.

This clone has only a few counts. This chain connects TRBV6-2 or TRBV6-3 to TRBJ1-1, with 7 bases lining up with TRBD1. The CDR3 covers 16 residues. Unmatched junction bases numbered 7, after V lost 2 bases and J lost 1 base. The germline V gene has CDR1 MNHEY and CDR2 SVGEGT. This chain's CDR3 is CASSYVARQGNTEAFF. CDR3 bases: TGTGCCAGCAGTTACGTGGCCCGACAGGGGAACACTGAAGCTTTCTTT.

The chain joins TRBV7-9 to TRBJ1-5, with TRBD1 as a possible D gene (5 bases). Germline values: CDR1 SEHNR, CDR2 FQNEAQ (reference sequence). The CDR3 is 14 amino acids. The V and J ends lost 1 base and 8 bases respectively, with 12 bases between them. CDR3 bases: TGTGCCAGCAGCTTAGTCGGGGGGGGAGAGCCCCAGCATTTT. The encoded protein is CASSLVGGGEPQHF.

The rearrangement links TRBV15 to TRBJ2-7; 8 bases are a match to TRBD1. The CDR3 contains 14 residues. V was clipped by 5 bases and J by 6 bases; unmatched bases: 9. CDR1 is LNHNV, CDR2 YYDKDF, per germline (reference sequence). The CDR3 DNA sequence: TGTGCCACCAGCGGCCGACAGGGGTTCAGCGAGCAGTACTTC. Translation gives CATSGRQGFSEQYF.

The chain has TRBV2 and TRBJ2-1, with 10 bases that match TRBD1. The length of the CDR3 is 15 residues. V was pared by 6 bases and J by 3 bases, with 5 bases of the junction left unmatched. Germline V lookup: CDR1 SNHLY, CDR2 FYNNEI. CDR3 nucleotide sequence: TGTGCCAGCAGGGCCGGACAGGGGGGCTACAATGAGCAGTTCTTC. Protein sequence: CASRAGQGGYNEQFF.

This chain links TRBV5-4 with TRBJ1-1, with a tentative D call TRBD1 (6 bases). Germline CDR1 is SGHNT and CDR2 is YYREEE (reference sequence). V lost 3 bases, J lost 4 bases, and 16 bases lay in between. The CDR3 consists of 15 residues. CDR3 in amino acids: CASSWGQGIGTEAFF. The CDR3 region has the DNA TGTGCCAGCAGCTGGGGGCAGGGGATTGGCACTGAAGCTTTCTTT. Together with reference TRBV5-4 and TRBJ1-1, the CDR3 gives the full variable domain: ETGVTQSPTHLIKTRGQQVTLRCSSQSGHNTVSWYQQALGQGPQFIFQYYREEENGRGNFPPRFSGLQFPNYSSELNVNALELDDSALYLCASSWGQGIGTEAFFGQGTRLTVV.

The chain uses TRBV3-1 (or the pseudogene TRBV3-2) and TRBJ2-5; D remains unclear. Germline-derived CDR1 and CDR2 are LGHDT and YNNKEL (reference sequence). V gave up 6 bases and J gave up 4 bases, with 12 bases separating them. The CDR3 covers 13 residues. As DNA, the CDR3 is TGTGCCAGCAGACATCTCCTCATAGAGACCCAGTACTTC. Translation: CASRHLLIETQYF.

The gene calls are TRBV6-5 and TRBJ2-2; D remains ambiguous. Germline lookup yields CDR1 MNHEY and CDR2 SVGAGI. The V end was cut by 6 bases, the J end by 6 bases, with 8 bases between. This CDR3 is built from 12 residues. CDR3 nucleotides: TGTGCCAGCAGGCGTCGTGCCGGGGAGCTGTTTTTT. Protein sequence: CASRRRAGELFF.

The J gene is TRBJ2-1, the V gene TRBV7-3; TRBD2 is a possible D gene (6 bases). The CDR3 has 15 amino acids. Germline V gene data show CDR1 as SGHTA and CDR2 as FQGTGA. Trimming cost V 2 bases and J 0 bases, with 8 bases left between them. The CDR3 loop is CASSLGRGSYNEQFF. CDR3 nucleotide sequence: TGTGCCAGCAGCTTAGGGCGGGGCTCCTACAATGAGCAGTTCTTC.

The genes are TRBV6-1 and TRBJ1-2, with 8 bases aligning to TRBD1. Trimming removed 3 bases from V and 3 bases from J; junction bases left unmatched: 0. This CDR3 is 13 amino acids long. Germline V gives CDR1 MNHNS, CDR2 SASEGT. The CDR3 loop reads CASSDRGHYGYTF. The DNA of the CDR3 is TGTGCCAGCAGTGACAGGGGGCACTATGGCTACACCTTC.

The CDR3, as DNA: TGTGCCAGCAGCTCGACGAGGAAGAACACTGAAGCTTTCTTT. This gives the protein CASSSTRKNTEAFF. The chain carries TRBV11-3 and TRBJ1-1, with D unclear. The length of the CDR3 is 14 residues. Looked up from germline, CDR1 is SGHNT and CDR2 is YENEEA. Trimming took 4 bases from V and 1 from J, leaving 10 bases between them.

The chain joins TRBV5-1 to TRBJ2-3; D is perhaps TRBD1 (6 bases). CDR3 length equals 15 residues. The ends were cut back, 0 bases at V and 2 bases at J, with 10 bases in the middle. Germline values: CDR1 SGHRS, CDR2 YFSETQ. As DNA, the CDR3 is TGCGCCAGCAGCTTGGGGACAGTTGACACAGATACGCAGTATTTT. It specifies CASSLGTVDTDTQYF.

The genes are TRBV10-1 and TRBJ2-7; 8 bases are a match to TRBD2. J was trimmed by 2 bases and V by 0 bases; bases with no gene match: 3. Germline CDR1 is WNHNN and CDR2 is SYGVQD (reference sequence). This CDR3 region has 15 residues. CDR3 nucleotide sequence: TGCGCCAGCAGTGAGTCGGGCGGGGGGCCCTACGAGCAGTACTTC. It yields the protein CASSESGGGPYEQYF.

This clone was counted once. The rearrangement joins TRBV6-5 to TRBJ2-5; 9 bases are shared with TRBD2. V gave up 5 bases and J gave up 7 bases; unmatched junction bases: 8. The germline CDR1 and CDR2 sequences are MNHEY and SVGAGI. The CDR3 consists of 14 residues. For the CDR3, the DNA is TGTGCCAGCAGTCCCAGCGGGGGGCTCGGGACCCAGTACTTC. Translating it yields CASSPSGGLGTQYF.

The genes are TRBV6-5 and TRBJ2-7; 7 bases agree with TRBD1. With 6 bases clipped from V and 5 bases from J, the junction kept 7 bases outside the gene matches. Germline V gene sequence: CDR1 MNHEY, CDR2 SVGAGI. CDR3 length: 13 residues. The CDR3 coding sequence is TGTGCCAGCAGACTAGGACAGGACAACGAGCAGTACTTC. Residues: CASRLGQDNEQYF.